A selection of T cell receptor beta chains follows, all from one sample in a study of CD8 T cells in Susac syndrome. TCRdb fed the immunoSEQ multiplex PCR reads into MiXCR, producing one record per CDR3 protein. In the table there are 130,000 or so distinct CDR3 sequences, about 90% of which are singletons. The material sequenced was CD8+ T cells from PBMCs. The origin of the receptors is a human donor with multiple sclerosis. CDR3s include the opening cysteine and the closing phenylalanine or tryptophan. D genes are given only for firm matches. Where a row states a size, it is once, few, many or the class of an expanded clone; other rows omit it.

abundance: .
v_gene: TRBV27
j_gene: TRBJ2-2
d_gene: TRBD1
CDR3nt: TGTGCCAGCAGTTTCCAGGGGGCTGCCGGGGAGCTGTTTTTT
CDR3aa: CASSFQGAAGELFF

abundance: .
v_gene: TRBV30
j_gene: TRBJ2-1
d_gene: .
CDR3nt: TGTGCCTGGAGTGTAGGGTCGGGGTACAATGAGCAGTTCTTC
CDR3aa: CAWSVGSGYNEQFF

abundance: once
v_gene: TRBV13
j_gene: TRBJ2-4
d_gene: .
CDR3nt: TGTGCCAGCAGCCGACAGGGAGGACACATTCAGTACTTC
CDR3aa: CASSRQGGHIQYF

abundance: .
v_gene: TRBV5-6
j_gene: TRBJ1-1
d_gene: .
CDR3nt: TGTGCCAGCATCCTACTTTCAGGGAACACTGAAGCTTTCTTT
CDR3aa: CASILLSGNTEAFF

abundance: .
v_gene: TRBV27
j_gene: TRBJ2-5
d_gene: .
CDR3nt: TGTGCCAGCAGAAAAAGGGGAGAAGAGACCCAGTACTTC
CDR3aa: CASRKRGEETQYF

abundance: .
v_gene: TRBV7-9
j_gene: TRBJ2-1
d_gene: TRBD2
CDR3nt: TGTGCCAGCAGAGGGGGGGAGGATAGCGGGAGTGAGGAGCAGTTCTTC
CDR3aa: CASRGGEDSGSEEQFF

abundance: .
v_gene: TRBV27
j_gene: TRBJ1-5
d_gene: .
CDR3nt: TGTGCCAGCAGTTTATCGATGTATAGCAATCAGCCCCAGCATTTT
CDR3aa: CASSLSMYSNQPQHF

abundance: .
v_gene: TRBV7-9
j_gene: TRBJ2-7
d_gene: TRBD1
CDR3nt: TGTGCCAGCAGCCCCTCCCTGACAGGGGATGCCTACGAGCAGTACTTC
CDR3aa: CASSPSLTGDAYEQYF

abundance: .
v_gene: TRBV7-9
j_gene: TRBJ1-1
d_gene: .
CDR3nt: TGTGCCAGCAGCTTATTCTTTGGACCCCGGTCGGACACTGAAGCTTTCTTT
CDR3aa: CASSLFFGPRSDTEAFF

abundance: .
v_gene: TRBV3-1
j_gene: TRBJ1-2
d_gene: TRBD1
CDR3nt: TGTGCCAGCAGCCAAGTTACGCCTACAGGGGGAGACTATGGCTACACCTTC
CDR3aa: CASSQVTPTGGDYGYTF

abundance: few
v_gene: TRBV28
j_gene: TRBJ2-1
d_gene: .
CDR3nt: TGTGCCAGCAGTTTAGCTCGGACCTCCCGGAATGAGCAGTTCTTC
CDR3aa: CASSLARTSRNEQFF

abundance: .
v_gene: TRBV3-1
j_gene: TRBJ2-2
d_gene: TRBD2
CDR3nt: TGTGCCAGCAGCCAAGATCACCCCCGACTAGCGGGAAGTCTCTACCCACCCGGGGAGCTGTTTTTT
CDR3aa: CASSQDHPRLAGSLYPPGELFF

abundance: .
v_gene: TRBV7-9
j_gene: TRBJ2-7
d_gene: .
CDR3nt: TGTGCCAGCACCCTCCCCAACGAGGGCAGCGAGCAGTACTTC
CDR3aa: CASTLPNEGSEQYF

abundance: .
v_gene: TRBV7-8
j_gene: TRBJ1-2
d_gene: .
CDR3nt: TGTGCCAGCAGGGGGCCGGGGCCCTATGGCTACACCTTC
CDR3aa: CASRGPGPYGYTF

abundance: .
v_gene: TRBV4-1
j_gene: TRBJ2-1
d_gene: .
CDR3nt: TGCGCCAGCAGCCAAACCGGCGCCCCGGGGTACAATGAGCAGTTCTTC
CDR3aa: CASSQTGAPGYNEQFF

abundance: .
v_gene: TRBV1
j_gene: TRBJ1-4
d_gene: .
CDR3nt: TGCACCAGCAGCCAAGTGGTGACGGACCTAGAAAAACTGTTTTTT
CDR3aa: CTSSQVVTDLEKLFF

abundance: .
v_gene: TRBV27
j_gene: TRBJ1-1
d_gene: .
CDR3nt: TGTGCCAGCAGCCGCGGAACCGTTACTGAAGCTTTCTTT
CDR3aa: CASSRGTVTEAFF

abundance: .
v_gene: TRBV4-1
j_gene: TRBJ1-2
d_gene: TRBD1
CDR3nt: TGCGCCAGCAGCCAGCCGGGGACAGCACACTATGGCTACACCTTC
CDR3aa: CASSQPGTAHYGYTF

abundance: .
v_gene: TRBV20-1
j_gene: TRBJ2-1
d_gene: TRBD2
CDR3nt: TGCAGTGCTAGAGAACTAGCGGGAGTACACAATGAGCAGTTCTTC
CDR3aa: CSARELAGVHNEQFF

abundance: once
v_gene: TRBV27
j_gene: TRBJ2-3
d_gene: .
CDR3nt: TGTGCCAGCAGTTTAGTCGCGGGAATTAGCACAGATACGCAGTATTTT
CDR3aa: CASSLVAGISTDTQYF

abundance: .
v_gene: TRBV24-1
j_gene: TRBJ2-2
d_gene: .
CDR3nt: TGTGCCACCAGTCGGTGGGATAGCACCGGGGAGCTGTTTTTT
CDR3aa: CATSRWDSTGELFF

abundance: .
v_gene: TRBV5-4
j_gene: TRBJ1-1
d_gene: .
CDR3nt: TGTGCCAGCAGCTTGGAACTTGGGCCAGGGAACACTGAAGCTTTCTTT
CDR3aa: CASSLELGPGNTEAFF

abundance: .
v_gene: TRBV29-1
j_gene: TRBJ2-3
d_gene: TRBD2
CDR3nt: TGCAGCGTAATAGCGGGGGGGGCAGATACGCAGTATTTT
CDR3aa: CSVIAGGADTQYF

abundance: .
v_gene: TRBV7-3
j_gene: TRBJ2-3
d_gene: .
CDR3nt: TGTGCCAGCAGCTCATTCGGGGCTCTCGGGGCAGATACGCAGTATTTT
CDR3aa: CASSSFGALGADTQYF

abundance: .
v_gene: TRBV27
j_gene: TRBJ2-7
d_gene: TRBD1
CDR3nt: TGTGCCAGCAGTTTCAGGGGGCACGAGCAGTACTTC
CDR3aa: CASSFRGHEQYF

abundance: few
v_gene: TRBV11-2
j_gene: TRBJ1-2
d_gene: .
CDR3nt: TGTGCCAGCAGCTTATTAGGCAGGGCCGGGGATGGCTACACCTTC
CDR3aa: CASSLLGRAGDGYTF

abundance: .
v_gene: TRBV4-1
j_gene: TRBJ2-7
d_gene: .
CDR3nt: TGCGCCAGCAGCCTCGTATTGGGGGAGCAGTACTTC
CDR3aa: CASSLVLGEQYF

abundance: few
v_gene: TRBV7-9
j_gene: TRBJ2-7
d_gene: .
CDR3nt: TGTGCCAGCAGCCCCGACGCCGCCTACGAGCAGTACTTC
CDR3aa: CASSPDAAYEQYF

abundance: once
v_gene: TRBV6-5
j_gene: TRBJ2-1
d_gene: .
CDR3nt: TGTGCCAGCAGCCCATCTAGCGAGAGTGGTAATGAGCAGTTCTTC
CDR3aa: CASSPSSESGNEQFF

abundance: .
v_gene: TRBV6-2/TRBV6-3
j_gene: TRBJ1-1
d_gene: TRBD1
CDR3nt: TGTGCCAGCAGGTCCACCCGGGACAGGGAGGGTGAAGCTTTCTTT
CDR3aa: CASRSTRDREGEAFF

abundance: .
v_gene: TRBV6-5
j_gene: TRBJ1-1
d_gene: TRBD1
CDR3nt: TGTGCCAGCAGTTACTGGAAAACAGGGGGTGGTGAAGCTTTCTTT
CDR3aa: CASSYWKTGGGEAFF

abundance: .
v_gene: TRBV12-3/TRBV12-4
j_gene: TRBJ2-2
d_gene: .
CDR3nt: TGTGCCAGTGACGGGGGCGCCGGGGAGCTGTTTTTT
CDR3aa: CASDGGAGELFF

abundance: .
v_gene: TRBV20-1
j_gene: TRBJ2-3
d_gene: .
CDR3nt: TGCAGTGCTAGAGATACGGGGCAGAGCACAGATACGCAGTATTTT
CDR3aa: CSARDTGQSTDTQYF

abundance: .
v_gene: TRBV27
j_gene: TRBJ2-4
d_gene: .
CDR3nt: TGTGCCAGCAGTCTAGGAGGGTGGGACATTCAGTACTTC
CDR3aa: CASSLGGWDIQYF

abundance: .
v_gene: TRBV30
j_gene: TRBJ2-1
d_gene: .
CDR3nt: TGTGCCTGGAGTGTTTGGGACAATGAGCAGTTCTTC
CDR3aa: CAWSVWDNEQFF

abundance: .
v_gene: TRBV27
j_gene: TRBJ1-1
d_gene: .
CDR3nt: TGTGCCAGCAGTTTTAATGGCGGTGGGAACACTGAAGCTTTCTTT
CDR3aa: CASSFNGGGNTEAFF

abundance: .
v_gene: TRBV5-6
j_gene: TRBJ2-1
d_gene: TRBD2
CDR3nt: TGTGCCAGCAGCCTCACTAGCGGACAATTATACAATGAGCAGTTCTTC
CDR3aa: CASSLTSGQLYNEQFF

abundance: .
v_gene: TRBV7-9
j_gene: TRBJ2-1
d_gene: .
CDR3nt: TGTGCCAGCAGTCAAGGGTTGAGTGAGCAGTTCTTC
CDR3aa: CASSQGLSEQFF

abundance: .
v_gene: TRBV13
j_gene: TRBJ2-1
d_gene: .
CDR3nt: TGTGCCAGCGGACAGAGCTCCTACAATGAGCAGTTCTTC
CDR3aa: CASGQSSYNEQFF

abundance: once
v_gene: TRBV5-8
j_gene: TRBJ1-2
d_gene: TRBD1
CDR3nt: TGTGCCAGCAGCCCCCGGAGGGGACAGGGAGGTCATGGCTACACCTTC
CDR3aa: CASSPRRGQGGHGYTF

abundance: .
v_gene: TRBV29-1
j_gene: TRBJ2-2
d_gene: .
CDR3nt: TGCAGCGTTTTCAGCGGGTCAGCCGGGGAGCTGTTTTTT
CDR3aa: CSVFSGSAGELFF

abundance: .
v_gene: TRBV29-1
j_gene: TRBJ2-1
d_gene: .
CDR3nt: TGCAGCGTTGAGGATTACAATGAGCAGTTCTTC
CDR3aa: CSVEDYNEQFF

abundance: few
v_gene: TRBV7-2
j_gene: TRBJ2-7
d_gene: .
CDR3nt: TGTGCCAGCAGCCTAGTCGGGGTCGAGCAGTACTTC
CDR3aa: CASSLVGVEQYF

abundance: .
v_gene: TRBV29-1
j_gene: TRBJ1-2
d_gene: .
CDR3nt: TGCAGCGTTGAGGATGGCTACACCTTC
CDR3aa: CSVEDGYTF

abundance: .
v_gene: TRBV12-3/TRBV12-4
j_gene: TRBJ2-7
d_gene: TRBD1
CDR3nt: TGTGCCAGCAGCTGGACAGGACCCTACGAGCAGTACTTC
CDR3aa: CASSWTGPYEQYF

abundance: .
v_gene: TRBV27
j_gene: TRBJ2-1
d_gene: TRBD2
CDR3nt: TGTGCCAGCAGCGACCATACTAGCGGAGGGTACAATGAGCAGTTCTTC
CDR3aa: CASSDHTSGGYNEQFF

abundance: .
v_gene: TRBV27
j_gene: TRBJ1-2
d_gene: .
CDR3nt: TGTGCCAGCAGTTTCTCAGAAACCTATGGCTACACCTTC
CDR3aa: CASSFSETYGYTF

abundance: .
v_gene: TRBV6-6
j_gene: TRBJ1-2
d_gene: .
CDR3nt: TGTGCCAGCAGTCCATCAGACGGACCCTATGGCTACACCTTC
CDR3aa: CASSPSDGPYGYTF

abundance: .
v_gene: TRBV28
j_gene: TRBJ2-1
d_gene: .
CDR3nt: TGTGCCAGCAGCCGTTTAAGAAATGAGCAGTTCTTC
CDR3aa: CASSRLRNEQFF

abundance: .
v_gene: TRBV29-1
j_gene: TRBJ2-4
d_gene: .
CDR3nt: TGCAGCGTTGATTCCCCCAATGCGGCCAAAAACATTCAGTACTTC
CDR3aa: CSVDSPNAAKNIQYF

abundance: .
v_gene: TRBV2
j_gene: TRBJ1-2
d_gene: .
CDR3nt: TGTGCCAGCAGTGAAAACAGCTACCTCGATGGCTACACCTTC
CDR3aa: CASSENSYLDGYTF

abundance: .
v_gene: TRBV4-3
j_gene: TRBJ2-2
d_gene: TRBD2
CDR3nt: TGCGCCAGCAGCCAAGGGACTAGCGGACTTGTCGGTGTCACCGGGGAGCTGTTTTTT
CDR3aa: CASSQGTSGLVGVTGELFF

abundance: .
v_gene: TRBV4-1
j_gene: TRBJ1-1
d_gene: .
CDR3nt: TGCGCCAGCAGCCTAAACAGGGCGAACACTGAAGCTTTCTTT
CDR3aa: CASSLNRANTEAFF

abundance: .
v_gene: TRBV4-1
j_gene: TRBJ2-3
d_gene: .
CDR3nt: TGCGCCAGCAGCCATCCTGCCTTAGGTGATACGCAGTATTTT
CDR3aa: CASSHPALGDTQYF